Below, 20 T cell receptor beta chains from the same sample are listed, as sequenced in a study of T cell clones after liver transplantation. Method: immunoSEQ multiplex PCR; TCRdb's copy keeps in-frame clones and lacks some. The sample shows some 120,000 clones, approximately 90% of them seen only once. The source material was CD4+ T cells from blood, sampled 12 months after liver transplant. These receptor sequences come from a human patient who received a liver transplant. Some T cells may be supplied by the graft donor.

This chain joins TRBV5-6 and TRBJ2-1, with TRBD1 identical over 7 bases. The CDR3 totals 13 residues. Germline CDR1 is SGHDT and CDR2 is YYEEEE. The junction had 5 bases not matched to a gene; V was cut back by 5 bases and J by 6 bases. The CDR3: CASRMTGFNEQFF. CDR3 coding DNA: TGTGCCAGCAGGATGACAGGGTTCAATGAGCAGTTCTTC.

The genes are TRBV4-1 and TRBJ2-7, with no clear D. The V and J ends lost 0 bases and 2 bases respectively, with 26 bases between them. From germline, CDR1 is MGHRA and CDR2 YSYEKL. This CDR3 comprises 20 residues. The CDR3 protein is CASSQDLITTDTVGTYEQYF. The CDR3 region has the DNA TGCGCCAGCAGCCAAGATCTCATCACGACCGATACAGTAGGGACCTACGAGCAGTACTTC.

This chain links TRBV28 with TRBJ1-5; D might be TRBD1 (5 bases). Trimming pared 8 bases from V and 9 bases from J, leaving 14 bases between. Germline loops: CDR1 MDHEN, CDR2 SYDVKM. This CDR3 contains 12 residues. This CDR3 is CASGVGLTPQHF. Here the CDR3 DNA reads TGTGCCAGCGGGGTGGGACTGACGCCCCAGCATTTT. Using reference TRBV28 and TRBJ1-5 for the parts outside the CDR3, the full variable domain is DVKVTQSSRYLVKRTGEKVFLECVQDMDHENMFWYRQDPGLGLRLIYFSYDVKMKEKGDIPEGYSVSREKKERFSLILESASTNQTSMYLCASGVGLTPQHFGDGTRLSIL.

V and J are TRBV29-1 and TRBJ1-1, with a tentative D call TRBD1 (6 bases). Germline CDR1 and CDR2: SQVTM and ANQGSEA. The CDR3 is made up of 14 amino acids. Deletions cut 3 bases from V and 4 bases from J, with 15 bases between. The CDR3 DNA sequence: TGCAGCGTTGAGCGAACAGGGTTTGGCACTGAAGCTTTCTTT. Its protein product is CSVERTGFGTEAFF.

This chain's CDR3 is CASSPTRDRKGYGYTF. For the CDR3, the DNA is TGTGCCAGCAGTCCCACTAGGGACAGAAAGGGCTATGGCTACACCTTC. The chain joins TRBV27 to TRBJ1-2; 7 bases line up with TRBD1. V lost 5 bases, J lost 4 bases, and 13 bases stayed unmatched. The CDR3 runs to 16 residues. Germline CDR1 is MNHEY and CDR2 is SMNVEV (reference sequence).

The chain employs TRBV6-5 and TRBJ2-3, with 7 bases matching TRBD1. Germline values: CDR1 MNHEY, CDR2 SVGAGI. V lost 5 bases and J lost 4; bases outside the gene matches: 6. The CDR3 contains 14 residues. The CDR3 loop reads CASSKDRLADTQYF. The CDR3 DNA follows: TGTGCCAGCAGTAAGGACAGGTTGGCAGATACGCAGTATTTT.

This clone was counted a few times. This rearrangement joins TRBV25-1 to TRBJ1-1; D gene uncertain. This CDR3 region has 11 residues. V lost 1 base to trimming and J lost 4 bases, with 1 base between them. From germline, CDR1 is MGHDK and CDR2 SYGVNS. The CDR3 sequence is CASSEFTEAFF. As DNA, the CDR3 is TGTGCCAGCAGTGAATTCACTGAAGCTTTCTTT.

The CDR3 nucleotides are TGTGCCAGCAGCATTGGGACAGCAAATGGCTACACCTTC. Translated, it gives CASSIGTANGYTF. The gene calls are TRBV2 and TRBJ1-2; 7 bases match TRBD1. CDR3 size: 13 residues. Unmatched junction bases numbered 7, after V lost 6 bases and J lost 6 bases. Germline V gives CDR1 SNHLY, CDR2 FYNNEI.

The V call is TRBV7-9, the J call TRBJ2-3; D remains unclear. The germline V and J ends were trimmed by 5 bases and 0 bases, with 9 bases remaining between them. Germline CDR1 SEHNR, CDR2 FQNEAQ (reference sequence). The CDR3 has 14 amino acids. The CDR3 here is CASSRTLSTDTQYF. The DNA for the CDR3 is TGTGCCAGCAGCCGAACTCTTAGCACAGATACGCAGTATTTT.

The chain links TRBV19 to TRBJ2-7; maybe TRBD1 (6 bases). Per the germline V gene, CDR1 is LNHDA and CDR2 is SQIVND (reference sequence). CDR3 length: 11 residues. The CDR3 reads CGSGAGNEQYF. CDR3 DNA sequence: TGTGGATCAGGGGCAGGAAACGAGCAGTACTTC. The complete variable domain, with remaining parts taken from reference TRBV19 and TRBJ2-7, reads DGGITQSPKYLFRKEGQNVTLSCEQNLNHDAMYWYRQDPGQGLRLIYYSQIVNDFQKGDIAEGYSVSREKKESFPLTVTSAQKNPTAFYLCGSGAGNEQYFGPGTRLTVT.

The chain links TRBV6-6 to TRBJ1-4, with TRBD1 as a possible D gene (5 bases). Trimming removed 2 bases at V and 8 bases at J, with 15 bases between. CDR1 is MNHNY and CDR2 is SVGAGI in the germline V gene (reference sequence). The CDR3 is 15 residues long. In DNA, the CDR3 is TGTGCCAGCAGTTACGGGCAGGGTATTCGGGAAAAACTGTTTTTT. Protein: CASSYGQGIREKLFF.

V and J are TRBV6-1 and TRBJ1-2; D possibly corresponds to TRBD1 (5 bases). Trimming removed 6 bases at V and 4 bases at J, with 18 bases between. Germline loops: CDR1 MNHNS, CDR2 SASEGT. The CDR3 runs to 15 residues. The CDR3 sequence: CASRARGLGGYGYTF. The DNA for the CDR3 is TGTGCCAGCAGGGCGCGCGGGCTGGGGGGCTATGGCTACACCTTC.

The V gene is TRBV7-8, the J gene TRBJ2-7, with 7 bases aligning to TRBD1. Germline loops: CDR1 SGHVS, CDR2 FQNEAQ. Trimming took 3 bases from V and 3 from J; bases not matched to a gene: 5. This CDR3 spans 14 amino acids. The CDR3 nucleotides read TGTGCCAGCAGCTTGGGAGACAGGGACTACGAGCAGTACTTC. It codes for CASSLGDRDYEQYF.

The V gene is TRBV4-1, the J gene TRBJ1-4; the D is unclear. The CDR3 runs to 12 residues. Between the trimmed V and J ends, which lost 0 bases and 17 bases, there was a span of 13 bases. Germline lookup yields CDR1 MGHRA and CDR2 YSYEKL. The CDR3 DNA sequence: TGCGCCAGCAGCCAAGATTGGGAGCGACGATTTTTT. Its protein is CASSQDWERRFF.

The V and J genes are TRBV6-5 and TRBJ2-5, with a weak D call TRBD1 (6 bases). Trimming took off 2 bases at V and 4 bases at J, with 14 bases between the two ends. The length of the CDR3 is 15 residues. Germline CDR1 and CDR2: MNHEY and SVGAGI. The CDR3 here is CASSYTMTGLETQYF. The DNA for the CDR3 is TGTGCCAGCAGTTACACTATGACAGGTCTAGAGACCCAGTACTTC.

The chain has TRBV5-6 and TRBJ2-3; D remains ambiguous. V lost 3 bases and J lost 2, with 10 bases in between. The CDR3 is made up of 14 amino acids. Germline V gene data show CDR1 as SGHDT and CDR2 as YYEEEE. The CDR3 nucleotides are TGTGCCAGCAGCTCCGGTGGCCCCACAGATACGCAGTATTTT. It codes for CASSSGGPTDTQYF.

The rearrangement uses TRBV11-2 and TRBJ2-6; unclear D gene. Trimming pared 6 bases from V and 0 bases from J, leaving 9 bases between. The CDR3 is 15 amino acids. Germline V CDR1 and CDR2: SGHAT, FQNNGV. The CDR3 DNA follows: TGTGCCAGCAGTCAAATAGGCTCTGGGGCCAACGTCCTGACTTTC. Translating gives CASSQIGSGANVLTF.

CDR3 DNA: TGCGCCAGCAGCCAAGATAGGGAGAGGGCCACCATGAACACTGAAGCTTTCTTT. Translating it yields CASSQDRERATMNTEAFF. V and J are TRBV4-1 and TRBJ1-1; D is unresolved. Looked up from germline, CDR1 is MGHRA and CDR2 is YSYEKL. The CDR3 has 18 amino acids. V gave up 0 bases and J gave up 0 bases, with 17 bases separating them.

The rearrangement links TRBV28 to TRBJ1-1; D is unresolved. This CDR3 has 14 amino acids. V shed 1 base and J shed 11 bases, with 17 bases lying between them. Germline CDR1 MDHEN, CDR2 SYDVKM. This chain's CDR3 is CASSLSGSPDGAFF. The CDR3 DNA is TGTGCCAGCAGTTTATCTGGCTCTCCGGATGGGGCTTTCTTT.

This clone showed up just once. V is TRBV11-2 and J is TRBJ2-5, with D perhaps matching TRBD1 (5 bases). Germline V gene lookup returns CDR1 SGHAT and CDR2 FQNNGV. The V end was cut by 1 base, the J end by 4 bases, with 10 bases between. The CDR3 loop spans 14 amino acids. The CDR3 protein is CASSLGRGGETQYF. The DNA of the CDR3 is TGTGCCAGCAGCTTAGGTAGGGGTGGAGAGACCCAGTACTTC. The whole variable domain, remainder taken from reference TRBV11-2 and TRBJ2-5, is EAGVAQSPRYKIIEKRQSVAFWCNPISGHATLYWYQQILGQGPKLLIQFQNNGVVDDSQLPKDRFSAERLKGVDSTLKIQPAKLEDSAVYLCASSLGRGGETQYFGPGTRLLVL.